The 5 T cell receptor beta chains given below trace back to one sample, sequenced in a study of beta chain features in type 1 diabetes. Study-level points and caveats: TCRB CDR3s were moderately but significantly shorter in Type 1 diabetes patients in all four CD4+ subsets.

Their target antigens are unknown. The authors reverse transcribed all of the isolated RNA, so sequencing captured expressed TCRB transcripts. Method: immunoSEQ multiplex PCR; TCRdb's copy keeps in-frame clones and lacks some. The repertoire holds roughly 150,000 clones, roughly 8% seen once, with approximately 0.93% in the top ten. Input material: central memory CD4+ T cells from blood. The source is a woman in her thirties or forties with type 1 diabetes.

The chain employs TRBV5-4 and TRBJ1-1; the D gene is possibly TRBD1 (5 bases). This CDR3 region has 14 residues. Germline V CDR1 and CDR2: SGHNT, YYREEE (reference sequence). The V and J ends lost 6 bases and 1 base respectively, with 13 bases between them. The DNA of the CDR3 is TGTGCCAGCACCCCCCAGCAGGGGAACACTGAAGCTTTCTTT. Amino acid sequence: CASTPQQGNTEAFF.

V gene TRBV7-9 combines with J gene TRBJ1-2; 11 nucleotides line up with TRBD1. The CDR3 runs 15 residues. CDR1 and CDR2 from the germline V gene are SEHNR and FQNEAQ (reference sequence). V lost 4 bases, J lost 8 bases, and 9 bases stayed unmatched. CDR3 sequence reads: CASSSLRTGGWGYTF. The CDR3 DNA reads as TGTGCCAGCAGCTCCCTCCGGACAGGGGGCTGGGGCTACACCTTC.

The chain joins TRBV6-5 to TRBJ2-7; 7 bases are shared with TRBD1. This CDR3 region has 14 residues. The germline V gene has CDR1 MNHEY and CDR2 SVGAGI. The V gene end was trimmed by 2 bases and the J gene end by 5 bases; junction bases not matched to a gene: 6. CDR3 nucleotides: TGTGCCAGCAGTTACGAGTCAGGGGGTAACGAGCAGTACTTC. This codes for CASSYESGGNEQYF.

There are a few counts of this clone. The chain has TRBV11-3 and TRBJ2-1; tentative D call: TRBD2 (5 bases). Germline V lookup: CDR1 SGHNT, CDR2 YENEEA. V lost 2 bases, J lost 9 bases, and 11 bases lay in between. The CDR3 covers 13 residues. The CDR3 spells CASSLLSEAEQFF. Written as DNA, the CDR3 is TGTGCCAGCAGCTTATTGTCGGAGGCTGAGCAGTTCTTC. Full variable domain (remainder filled in from reference TRBV11-3 and TRBJ2-1): EAGVVQSPRYKIIEKKQPVAFWCNPISGHNTLYWYLQNLGQGPELLIRYENEEAVDDSQLPKDRFSAERLKGVDSTLKIQPAELGDSAVYLCASSLLSEAEQFFGPGTRLTVL.

This clone has only a few counts. V and J are TRBV5-1 and TRBJ2-7; TRBD1 aligns across 11 bases. The CDR3 totals 15 residues. V was pared by 4 bases and J by 3 bases, with 6 bases of the junction left unmatched. CDR1 is SGHRS, CDR2 YFSETQ, per germline. Written as DNA, the CDR3 is TGCGCCAGCAGCCCTGGGACAGGGGGACTCTACGAGCAGTACTTC. Amino acids: CASSPGTGGLYEQYF.